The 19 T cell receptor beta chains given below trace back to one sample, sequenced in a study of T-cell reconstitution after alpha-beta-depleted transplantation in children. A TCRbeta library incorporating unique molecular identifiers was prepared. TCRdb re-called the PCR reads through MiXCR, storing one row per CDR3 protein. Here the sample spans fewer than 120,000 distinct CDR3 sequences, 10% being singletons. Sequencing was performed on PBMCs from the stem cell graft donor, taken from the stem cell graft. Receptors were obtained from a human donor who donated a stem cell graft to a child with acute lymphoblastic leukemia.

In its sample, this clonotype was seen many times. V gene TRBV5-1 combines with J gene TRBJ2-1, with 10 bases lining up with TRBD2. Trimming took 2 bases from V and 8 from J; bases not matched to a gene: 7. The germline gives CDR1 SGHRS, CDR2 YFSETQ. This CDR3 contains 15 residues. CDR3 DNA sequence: TGCGCCAGCAGCTTCGAGCGGGGGGGGTACGATGAGCAGTTCTTC. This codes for CASSFERGGYDEQFF.

Written as DNA, the CDR3 is TGTGCTAGTGGTTTGGCACCCCTTGGAGGCACTGAAGCTTTCTTT. This codes for CASGLAPLGGTEAFF. This sequence joins TRBV12-5 and TRBJ1-1; D gene uncertain. CDR1 and CDR2 from the germline V gene are LGHNT and FRNRAP. The CDR3 covers 15 residues. Trimming pared 1 base from V and 4 bases from J, leaving 13 bases between.

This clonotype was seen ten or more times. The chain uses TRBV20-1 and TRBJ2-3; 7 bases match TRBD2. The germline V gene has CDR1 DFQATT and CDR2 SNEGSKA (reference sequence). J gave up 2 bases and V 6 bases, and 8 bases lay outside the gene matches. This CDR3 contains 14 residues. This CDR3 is CSASSGFLTDTQYF. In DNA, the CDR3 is TGCAGTGCGTCTAGCGGATTCCTCACAGATACGCAGTATTTT.

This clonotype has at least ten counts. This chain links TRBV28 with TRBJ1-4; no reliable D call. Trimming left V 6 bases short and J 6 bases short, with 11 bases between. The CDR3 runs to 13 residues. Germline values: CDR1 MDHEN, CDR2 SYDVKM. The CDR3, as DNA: TGTGCCAGCAGCCCCCCAGGTGATGAAAAACTGTTTTTT. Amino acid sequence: CASSPPGDEKLFF.

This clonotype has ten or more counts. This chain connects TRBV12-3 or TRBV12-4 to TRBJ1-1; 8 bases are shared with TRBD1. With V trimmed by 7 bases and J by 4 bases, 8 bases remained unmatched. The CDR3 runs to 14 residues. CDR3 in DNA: TGTGCCAGCACCGTCAGGGGGCTGGGCACTGAAGCTTTCTTT. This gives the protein CASTVRGLGTEAFF.

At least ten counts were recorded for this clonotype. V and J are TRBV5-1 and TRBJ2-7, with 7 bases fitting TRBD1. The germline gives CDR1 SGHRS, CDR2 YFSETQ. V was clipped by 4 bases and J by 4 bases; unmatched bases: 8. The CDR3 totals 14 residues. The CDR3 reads CASSVGTARYEQYF. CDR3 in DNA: TGCGCCAGCAGCGTGGGGACAGCGCGGTACGAGCAGTACTTC.

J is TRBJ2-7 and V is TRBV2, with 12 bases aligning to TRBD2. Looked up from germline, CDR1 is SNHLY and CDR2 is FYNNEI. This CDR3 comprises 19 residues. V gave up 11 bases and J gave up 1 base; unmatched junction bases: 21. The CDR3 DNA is TGTGCCCTCTGTTTACGACTAGCGGGAGCCTCCACGGGGTCCTACGAGCAGTACTTC. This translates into CALCLRLAGASTGSYEQYF. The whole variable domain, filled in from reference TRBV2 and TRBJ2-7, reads EPEVTQTPSHQVTQMGQEVILRCVPISNHLYFYWYRQILGQKVEFLVSFYNNEISEKSEIFDDQFSVERPDGSNFTLKIRSTKLEDSAMYFCALCLRLAGASTGSYEQYFGPGTRLTVT.

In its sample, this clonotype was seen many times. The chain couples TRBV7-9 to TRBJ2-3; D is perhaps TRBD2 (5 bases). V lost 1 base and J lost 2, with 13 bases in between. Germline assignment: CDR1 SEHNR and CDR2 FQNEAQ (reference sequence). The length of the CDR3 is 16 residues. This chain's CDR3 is CASSLGSRRFTDTQYF. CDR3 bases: TGTGCCAGCAGCTTAGGATCCAGGAGGTTCACAGATACGCAGTATTTT.

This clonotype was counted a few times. CDR3 residues: CASSLWDSGANVLTF. Here the CDR3 DNA reads TGTGCCAGCAGCTTATGGGACTCTGGGGCCAACGTCCTGACTTTC. The chain uses TRBV7-2 and TRBJ2-6; D call uncertain. Per germline, CDR1 SGHTA and CDR2 FQGNSA. This CDR3 has 15 amino acids. V dropped 2 bases and J dropped 0 bases, with 5 bases sitting between them.

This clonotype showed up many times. CDR3 amino acids: CASSGLAGVRYEQYF. The CDR3 nucleotides read TGTGCCAGCAGCGGACTAGCGGGAGTACGGTACGAGCAGTACTTC. The chain carries TRBV2 and TRBJ2-7, with TRBD2 matching over 13 bases. Trimming cost V 6 bases and J 4 bases; bases outside gene matches: 6. Germline CDR1 SNHLY, CDR2 FYNNEI. The CDR3 spans 15 residues.

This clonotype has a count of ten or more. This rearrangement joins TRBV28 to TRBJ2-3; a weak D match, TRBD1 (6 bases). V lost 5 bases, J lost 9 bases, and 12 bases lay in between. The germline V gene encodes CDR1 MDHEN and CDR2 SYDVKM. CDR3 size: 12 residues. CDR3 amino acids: CASSMTGHTQYF. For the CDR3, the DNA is TGTGCCAGCAGTATGACAGGACACACGCAGTATTTT. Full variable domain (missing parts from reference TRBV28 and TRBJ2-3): DVKVTQSSRYLVKRTGEKVFLECVQDMDHENMFWYRQDPGLGLRLIYFSYDVKMKEKGDIPEGYSVSREKKERFSLILESASTNQTSMYLCASSMTGHTQYFGPGTRLTVL.

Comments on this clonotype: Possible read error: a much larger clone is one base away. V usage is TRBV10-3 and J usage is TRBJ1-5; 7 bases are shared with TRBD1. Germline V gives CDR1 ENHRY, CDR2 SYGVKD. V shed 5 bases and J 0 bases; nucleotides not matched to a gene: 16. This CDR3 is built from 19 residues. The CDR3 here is CAISLWGDRVWASNQPQHF. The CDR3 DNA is TGTGCCATCAGTTTGTGGGGTGACAGGGTATGGGCTAGCAATCAGCCCCAGCATTTT.

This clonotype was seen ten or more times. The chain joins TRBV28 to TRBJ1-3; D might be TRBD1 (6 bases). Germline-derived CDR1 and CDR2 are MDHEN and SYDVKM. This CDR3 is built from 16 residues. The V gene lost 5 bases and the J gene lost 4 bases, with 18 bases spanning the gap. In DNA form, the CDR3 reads TGTGCCAGCAGTCTTCTCTCGGGACAAAGGGGAAACACCATATATTTT. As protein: CASSLLSGQRGNTIYF.

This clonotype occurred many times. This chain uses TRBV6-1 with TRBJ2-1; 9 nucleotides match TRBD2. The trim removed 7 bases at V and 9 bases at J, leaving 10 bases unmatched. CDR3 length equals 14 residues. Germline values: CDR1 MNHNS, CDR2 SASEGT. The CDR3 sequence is CASTSLRGGAEQFF. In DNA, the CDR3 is TGTGCCAGCACCTCTCTGCGGGGGGGCGCTGAGCAGTTCTTC.

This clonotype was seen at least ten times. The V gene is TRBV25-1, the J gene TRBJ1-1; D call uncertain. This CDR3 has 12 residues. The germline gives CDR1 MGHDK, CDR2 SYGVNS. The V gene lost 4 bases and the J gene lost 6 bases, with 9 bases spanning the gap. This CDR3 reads CASSGGVAEAFF. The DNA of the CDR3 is TGTGCCAGCAGTGGAGGAGTGGCTGAAGCTTTCTTT. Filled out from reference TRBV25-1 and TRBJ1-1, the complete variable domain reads EADIYQTPRYLVIGTGKKITLECSQTMGHDKMYWYQQDPGMELHLIHYSYGVNSTEKGDLSSESTVSRIRTEHFPLTLESARPSHTSQYLCASSGGVAEAFFGQGTRLTVV.

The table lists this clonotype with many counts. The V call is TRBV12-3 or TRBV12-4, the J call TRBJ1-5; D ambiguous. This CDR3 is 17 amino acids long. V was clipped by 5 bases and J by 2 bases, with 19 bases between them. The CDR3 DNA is TGTGCCAGCAGTCTCCGGGCAACCTCGGGAGGCAATCAGCCCCAGCATTTT. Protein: CASSLRATSGGNQPQHF.

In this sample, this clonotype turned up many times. CDR3 DNA sequence: TGTGCCAGCAGTATCCGGACCGGCGGTAGCACAGATACGCAGTATTTT. Its translation: CASSIRTGGSTDTQYF. V gene TRBV12-3 or TRBV12-4 combines with J gene TRBJ2-3; D gene ambiguous. V lost 5 bases and J 0 bases, leaving 15 bases between the germline ends. The CDR3 totals 16 residues.

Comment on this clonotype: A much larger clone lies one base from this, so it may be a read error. DNA for the CDR3: TGCAGTGGAGGGACTAGCGGCTACGAGCATTACTTC. Translated: CSGGTSGYEHYF. The chain links TRBV20-1 to TRBJ2-7, with 11 nucleotides matching TRBD2. The CDR3 runs to 12 residues. The germline gives CDR1 DFQATT, CDR2 SNEGSKA (reference sequence).

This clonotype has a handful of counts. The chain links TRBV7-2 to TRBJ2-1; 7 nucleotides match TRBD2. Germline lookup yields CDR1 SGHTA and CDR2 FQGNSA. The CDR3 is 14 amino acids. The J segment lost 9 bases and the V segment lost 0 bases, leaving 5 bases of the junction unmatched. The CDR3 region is CASSLAGREFEQFF. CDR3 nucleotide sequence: TGTGCCAGCAGCTTAGCGGGGCGGGAGTTTGAGCAGTTCTTC.